This entry lists 21 T cell receptor beta chains sequenced from one sample in a study of blood T cell repertoires in COVID-19. Generated by immunoSEQ multiplex PCR, the TCRdb table keeps only in-frame clones and is missing some. The sample carries approximately 65,000 clones, roughly 81% recorded once. What was sequenced was peripheral blood. All receptors derive from an elderly man with acute or convalescent COVID-19.

The chain recombines TRBV27 with TRBJ1-2; D gene uncertain. Trimming stripped 6 bases from V and 6 bases from J, with 14 bases between. The CDR3 totals 13 residues. CDR1 and CDR2 from the germline V gene are MNHEY and SMNVEV (reference sequence). CDR3 in DNA: TGTGCCAGCAGGCAGACTCTTGTTAATGGCTACACCTTC. The encoded protein is CASRQTLVNGYTF.

The chain uses TRBV2 and TRBJ2-3; D is unresolved. The CDR3 runs to 14 residues. V was pared by 3 bases and J by 5 bases, with 12 bases between. Looked up from germline, CDR1 is SNHLY and CDR2 is FYNNEI. CDR3 coding DNA: TGTGCCAGCAGTGATTATATTCGACAAGATACGCAGTATTTT. Its translation: CASSDYIRQDTQYF.

The chain's CDR3 is CASNQGREAFF. The CDR3 DNA reads as TGTGCCAGCAACCAGGGTCGGGAGGCTTTCTTT. The chain carries TRBV6-5 and TRBJ1-1; possibly TRBD1 for D (5 bases). V gave up 7 bases and J gave up 11 bases, with 14 bases separating them. Germline V gene sequence: CDR1 MNHEY, CDR2 SVGAGI. The CDR3 extends over 11 amino acids.

V gene TRBV5-1 combines with J gene TRBJ2-5; weak D call: TRBD2 (6 bases). V was clipped by 4 bases and J by 4 bases, with 14 bases between them. From germline, CDR1 is SGHRS and CDR2 YFSETQ. CDR3 length equals 14 residues. This CDR3 reads CASSAGGFGETQYF. For the CDR3, the DNA is TGCGCCAGCAGCGCCGGGGGATTCGGAGAGACCCAGTACTTC.

V gene TRBV4-3 combines with J gene TRBJ1-4; D is possibly TRBD1 (5 bases). Trimming pared 4 bases from V and 7 bases from J, leaving 19 bases between. The CDR3 covers 16 residues. CDR1 and CDR2 (germline): LGHNA, YSLEER. CDR3 sequence (DNA): TGCGCCAGCAGCCCCCGGAACCCCGGGGGTGTTGAAAAACTGTTTTTT. As protein: CASSPRNPGGVEKLFF.

The V and J genes are TRBV6-1 and TRBJ2-7; weak D call: TRBD2 (5 bases). CDR3 length: 18 amino acids. V shed 0 bases and J shed 2 bases, with 20 bases lying between them. Per germline, CDR1 MNHNS and CDR2 SASEGT. CDR3 sequence (DNA): TGTGCCAGCAGTGAAGCGGTAACCGGAGGCGCGCTAGCCTACGAGCAGTACTTC. Protein sequence: CASSEAVTGGALAYEQYF.

This clone showed up just once. V is TRBV18 and J is TRBJ1-1; D ambiguous. Trimming left V 4 bases short and J 1 base short, with 7 bases between. This CDR3 is built from 13 residues. Germline-derived CDR1 and CDR2 are KGHSH and LQKENI. The DNA of the CDR3 is TGTGCCAGCTCACTAGGAGAGAACACTGAAGCTTTCTTT. This translates into CASSLGENTEAFF.

This clone occurred once. V is TRBV5-4 and J is TRBJ2-7; the D gene is possibly TRBD2 (7 bases). Germline CDR1 and CDR2: SGHNT and YYREEE (reference sequence). Between the trimmed V and J ends, which lost 4 bases and 4 bases, there was a span of 27 bases. The CDR3 loop spans 18 amino acids. The CDR3 region is CASSLFGGPRFSIYEQYF. The CDR3 DNA is TGTGCCAGCAGCCTGTTCGGGGGGCCGAGATTCTCAATATACGAGCAGTACTTC.

The chain is built from TRBV6-4 and TRBJ2-1; D possibly corresponds to TRBD1 (5 bases). Trimming shortened V by 0 bases and J by 4 bases, and 13 bases separated the two germline ends. CDR1 and CDR2 from the germline V gene are MRHNA and SNTAGT. The CDR3 extends over 16 amino acids. In DNA, the CDR3 is TGTGCCAGCAGTGACTCGATGCGTGGGGCGTACAATGAGCAGTTCTTC. Amino acids: CASSDSMRGAYNEQFF.

The J gene is TRBJ2-3, the V gene TRBV6-5; 9 bases align to TRBD1. This CDR3 has 15 amino acids. V dropped 2 bases and J dropped 4; count of bases not matched to a gene: 4. Germline V CDR1 and CDR2: MNHEY, SVGAGI. The CDR3 sequence is CASSYEGQGSDTQYF. CDR3 bases: TGTGCCAGCAGTTACGAGGGACAGGGATCAGATACGCAGTATTTT.

The chain joins TRBV10-3 to TRBJ1-6, with 7 nucleotides matching TRBD1. Germline V gene lookup returns CDR1 ENHRY and CDR2 SYGVKD. Trimming at V came to 3 bases and at J to 9 bases, leaving 11 bases not matched to a gene. The CDR3 covers 16 residues. Written as DNA, the CDR3 is TGTGCCATCAGTGATATCCCGGACAGGAGTATTTCACCCCTCCACTTT. This gives the protein CAISDIPDRSISPLHF.

V is TRBV3-1 (or the pseudogene TRBV3-2) and J is TRBJ1-1; 9 bases map to TRBD1. Germline CDR1 and CDR2: LGHDT and YNNKEL (reference sequence). With 4 bases clipped from V and 4 bases from J, the junction kept 7 bases outside the gene matches. The CDR3 extends over 15 amino acids. The CDR3 here is CASSRPRDRVTEAFF. CDR3 DNA: TGTGCCAGCAGCCGTCCCCGGGACAGGGTCACTGAAGCTTTCTTT.

V gene TRBV5-5 combines with J gene TRBJ2-7, with 9 bases identical to TRBD2. This CDR3 is 15 amino acids long. J lost 4 bases, V lost 4 bases, and 9 bases had no gene match. Germline-derived CDR1 and CDR2 are SGHKS and YYEKEE (reference sequence). The CDR3 region has the DNA TGTGCCAGCAGCCAGGGACTAGCAATCGGATACGAGCAGTACTTC. Its translation: CASSQGLAIGYEQYF.

This clone was detected only once. The rearrangement joins TRBV7-2 to TRBJ2-7; TRBD2 agrees at 13 bases. Germline CDR1 SGHTA, CDR2 FQGNSA. The V and J ends lost 5 bases and 6 bases, in that order; junction bases with no gene match: 7. There are 15 residues in the CDR3. CDR3 amino acids: CASSVTSGGAGEQYF. The CDR3 nucleotides read TGTGCCAGCAGCGTAACTAGCGGGGGGGCCGGCGAGCAGTACTTC.

V usage is TRBV5-1 and J usage is TRBJ2-1, with D tentatively TRBD2 (6 bases). Germline lookup yields CDR1 SGHRS and CDR2 YFSETQ. This CDR3 is built from 13 residues. V lost 4 bases and J 7 bases, leaving 12 bases between the germline ends. The CDR3 coding sequence is TGCGCCAGCAGCCTGACTAGTTTGAATGAGCAGTTCTTC. As protein: CASSLTSLNEQFF.

The rearrangement joins TRBV4-2 to TRBJ2-1; D is possibly TRBD2 (6 bases). This CDR3 is 20 amino acids long. Germline CDR1 is LGHNA and CDR2 is YNFKEQ. V lost 0 bases and J lost 6, with 27 bases in between. CDR3: CASSQDLFRGALFGFNEQFF. The DNA for the CDR3 is TGTGCCAGCAGCCAAGACCTGTTTCGCGGGGCCCTGTTCGGGTTCAATGAGCAGTTCTTC.

V gene TRBV11-3 combines with J gene TRBJ1-6; D remains unclear. Germline lookup yields CDR1 SGHNT and CDR2 YENEEA. The CDR3 contains 13 residues. V lost 0 bases to trimming and J lost 6 bases, with 3 bases between them. Written as DNA, the CDR3 is TGTGCCAGCAGCTTAGACGGTAATTCACCCCTCCACTTT. Translated, it gives CASSLDGNSPLHF.

This sequence joins TRBV7-2 and TRBJ1-1; D might be TRBD1 (6 bases). Germline values: CDR1 SGHTA, CDR2 FQGNSA. The CDR3 extends over 14 amino acids. Trimming cost V 1 base and J 5 bases, with 11 bases left between them. CDR3 loop: CASSLDRQGTEAFF. DNA for the CDR3: TGTGCCAGCAGCTTAGACAGGCAGGGGACTGAAGCTTTCTTT.

The chain combines TRBV11-2 with TRBJ1-1; 7 bases line up with TRBD1. V dropped 0 bases and J dropped 6; count of bases not matched to a gene: 22. The CDR3 totals 20 residues. Germline V gene data show CDR1 as SGHAT and CDR2 as FQNNGV. The CDR3 is CASSLDYWGTGTVWYAEAFF. The CDR3 DNA follows: TGTGCCAGCAGCTTAGATTATTGGGGAACCGGGACAGTCTGGTATGCTGAAGCTTTCTTT.

The CDR3 DNA is TGCGCCAGCAGCTTGAGAGGGGGGGCGTTGTACGAGCAGTACTTC. Translated, it gives CASSLRGGALYEQYF. The genes are TRBV5-1 and TRBJ2-7; a possible D gene is TRBD2 (7 bases). V was trimmed by 1 base and J by 4 bases, leaving 15 bases between them. CDR1 SGHRS and CDR2 YFSETQ come from the germline V gene. This CDR3 is built from 15 residues.

The V gene is TRBV27, the J gene TRBJ2-6; D remains unclear. The V and J ends lost 3 bases and 2 bases respectively, with 2 bases between them. CDR3 size: 13 residues. Germline assignment: CDR1 MNHEY and CDR2 SMNVEV (reference sequence). In nucleotides, the CDR3 is TGTGCCAGCAGTTTTACTGGGGCCAACGTCCTGACTTTC. Translated, it gives CASSFTGANVLTF.